This TCR beta chain comes out of a study of breast tumors, draining lymph nodes, adjacent tissues. Study-wide results and limits: Data only fit, rather than demonstrated, lymph node origin of most tumor T cells.

TCRdb itself ran the multiplex PCR reads through MiXCR, one entry per CDR3 protein. The sample has about 180,000 distinct CDR3 sequences, roughly 30% seen once. Samples came from axillary lymph nodes draining the breast cancer. Points on this clonotype: What it binds is unknown. A much larger clonotype is one base distant, so this may be a read error.

The receptor was derived from a female donor with breast cancer. Some clones in this sample may be carry-over from other donors' samples. Sequencing was done on a sample of axillary lymph node tissue.

CDR3 bases: TGCAGTGCTAGGCGGGGGGTATACAATGCGCAGTTCTTC. It translates to CSARRGVYNAQFF. The rearrangement uses TRBV20-1 and TRBJ2-1, with 8 nucleotides matching TRBD2. The V gene's germline CDR1 is DFQATT and CDR2 SNEGSKA (reference sequence). The CDR3 spans 13 residues.